These 2 T cell receptor beta chains were sequenced from one sample in a study of blood T cell repertoires in COVID-19 (dated by TCRdb to 2019 to 2021). Library construction relied on the immunoSEQ multiplex PCR assay. The table comes from immuneACCESS by way of TCRdb, which keeps in-frame sequences with V and J called. Part of the clones is missing from these tables; in studies checked, under half for an unresolved V gene and the rest for unknown reasons. Counted in this sample were over 250,000 clones; 80% to 90% of them appeared once. Jointly, the top ten make up over 2% of the sample. Sequenced material: PBMCs or T cells enriched from blood (not recorded which). These TCRs come from a woman between 18 and 30 years old who had recovered from COVID-19.

The chain employs TRBV3-1 (or the pseudogene TRBV3-2) and TRBJ1-3; D is unclear. Trimming took off 2 bases at V and 4 bases at J, with 12 bases between the two ends. This CDR3 spans 15 amino acids. The germline CDR1 and CDR2 sequences are LGHDT and YNNKEL (reference sequence). CDR3 DNA sequence: TGTGCCAGCAGCCAAACCTACGAGGTGGGAAACACCATATATTTT. Protein sequence: CASSQTYEVGNTIYF.

The rearrangement joins TRBV10-3 to TRBJ2-1; tentative D call: TRBD1 (6 bases). The germline CDR1 and CDR2 sequences are ENHRY and SYGVKD. The CDR3 runs to 14 residues. Trimming stripped 2 bases from V and 7 bases from J, with 12 bases between. The CDR3 region has the DNA TGTGCCATCAGTGAGGCCCAGGGGTGGAATGAGCAGTTCTTC. Amino acids: CAISEAQGWNEQFF.